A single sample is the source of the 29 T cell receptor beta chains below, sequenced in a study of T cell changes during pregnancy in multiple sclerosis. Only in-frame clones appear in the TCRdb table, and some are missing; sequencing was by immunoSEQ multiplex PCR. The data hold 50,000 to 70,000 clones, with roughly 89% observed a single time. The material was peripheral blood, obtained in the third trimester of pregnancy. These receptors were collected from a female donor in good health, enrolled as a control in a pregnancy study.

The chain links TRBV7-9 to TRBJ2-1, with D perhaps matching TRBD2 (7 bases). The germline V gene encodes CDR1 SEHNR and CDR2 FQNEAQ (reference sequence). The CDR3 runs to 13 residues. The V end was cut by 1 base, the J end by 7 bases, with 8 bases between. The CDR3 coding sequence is TGTGCCAGCAGCTTAGAGGGGGGGAATGAGCAGTTCTTC. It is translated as CASSLEGGNEQFF.

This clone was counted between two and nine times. CDR3 DNA: TGCAGCGTCCAGGGAATAACTGAAGCTTTCTTT. It codes for CSVQGITEAFF. This chain links TRBV29-1 with TRBJ1-1; D might be TRBD1 (5 bases). Germline CDR1 reads SQVTM; CDR2 reads ANQGSEA. This CDR3 spans 11 amino acids. The V end was cut by 6 bases, the J end by 5 bases, with 10 bases between.

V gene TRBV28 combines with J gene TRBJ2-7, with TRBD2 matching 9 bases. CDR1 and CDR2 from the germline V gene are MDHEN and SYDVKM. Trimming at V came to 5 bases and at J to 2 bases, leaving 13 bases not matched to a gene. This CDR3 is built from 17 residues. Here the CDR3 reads CASSLELVAGEAYEQYF. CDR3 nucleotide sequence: TGTGCCAGCAGTCTTGAATTAGTAGCGGGAGAGGCCTACGAGCAGTACTTC.

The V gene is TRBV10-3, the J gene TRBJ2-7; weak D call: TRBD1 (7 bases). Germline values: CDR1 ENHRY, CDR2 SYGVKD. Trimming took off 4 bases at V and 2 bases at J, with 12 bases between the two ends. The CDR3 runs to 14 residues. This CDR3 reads CAISAQGGTYEQYF. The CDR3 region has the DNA TGTGCCATCAGTGCCCAGGGGGGAACCTACGAGCAGTACTTC.

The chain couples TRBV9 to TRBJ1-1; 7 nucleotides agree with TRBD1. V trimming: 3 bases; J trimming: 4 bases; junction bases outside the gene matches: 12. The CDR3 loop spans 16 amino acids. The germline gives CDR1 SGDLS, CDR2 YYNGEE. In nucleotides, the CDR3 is TGTGCCAGCAGCGACCTAACCAAGGGGGCCGGCACTGAAGCTTTCTTT. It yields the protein CASSDLTKGAGTEAFF. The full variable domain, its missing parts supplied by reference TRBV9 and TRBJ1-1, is DSGVTQTPKHLITATGQRVTLRCSPRSGDLSVYWYQQSLDQGLQFLIQYYNGEERAKGNILERFSAQQFPDLHSELNLSSLELGDSALYFCASSDLTKGAGTEAFFGQGTRLTVV.

The CDR3 region is CAWKAGGEQYF. CDR3 DNA sequence: TGTGCCTGGAAAGCGGGGGGCGAGCAGTACTTC. V is TRBV30 and J is TRBJ2-7, with 9 bases aligning to TRBD2. In germline, CDR1 is GTSNPN, CDR2 SVGIG (reference sequence). V dropped 4 bases and J dropped 6; count of bases not matched to a gene: 1. There are 11 residues in the CDR3.

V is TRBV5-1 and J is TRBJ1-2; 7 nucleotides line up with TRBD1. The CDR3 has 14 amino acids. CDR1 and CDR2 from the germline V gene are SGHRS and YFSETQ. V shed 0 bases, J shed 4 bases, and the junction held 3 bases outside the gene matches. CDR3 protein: CASSLAQGTYGYTF. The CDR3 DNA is TGCGCCAGCAGCTTGGCACAGGGGACCTATGGCTACACCTTC.

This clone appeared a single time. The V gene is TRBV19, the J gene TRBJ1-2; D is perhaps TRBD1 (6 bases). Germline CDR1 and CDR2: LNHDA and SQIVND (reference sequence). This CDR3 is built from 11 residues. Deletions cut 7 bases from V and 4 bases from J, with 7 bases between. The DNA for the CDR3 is TGTGCCAGTACGGACAGCTATGGCTACACCTTC. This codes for CASTDSYGYTF.

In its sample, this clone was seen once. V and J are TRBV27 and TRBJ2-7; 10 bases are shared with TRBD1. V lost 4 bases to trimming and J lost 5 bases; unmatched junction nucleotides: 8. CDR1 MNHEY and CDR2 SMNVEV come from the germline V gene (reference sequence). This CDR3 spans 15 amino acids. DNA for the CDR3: TGTGCCAGCAGTTCGACAGGGGGCGCAATAAACGAGCAGTACTTC. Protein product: CASSSTGGAINEQYF.

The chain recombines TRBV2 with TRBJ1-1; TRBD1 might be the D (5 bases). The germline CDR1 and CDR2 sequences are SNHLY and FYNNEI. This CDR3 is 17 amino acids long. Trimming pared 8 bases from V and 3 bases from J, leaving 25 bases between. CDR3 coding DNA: TGTGCCAGCCCACAATACCGACAGATGTCTTGGGACACTGAAGCTTTCTTT. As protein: CASPQYRQMSWDTEAFF. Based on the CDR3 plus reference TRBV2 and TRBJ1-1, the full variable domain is EPEVTQTPSHQVTQMGQEVILRCVPISNHLYFYWYRQILGQKVEFLVSFYNNEISEKSEIFDDQFSVERPDGSNFTLKIRSTKLEDSAMYFCASPQYRQMSWDTEAFFGQGTRLTVV.

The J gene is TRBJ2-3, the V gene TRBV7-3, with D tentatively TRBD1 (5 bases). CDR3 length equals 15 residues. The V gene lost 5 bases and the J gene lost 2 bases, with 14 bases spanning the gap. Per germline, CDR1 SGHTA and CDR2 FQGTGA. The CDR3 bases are TGTGCCAGCAGCCAAAACGTGGGGCTCACAGATACGCAGTATTTT. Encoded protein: CASSQNVGLTDTQYF.

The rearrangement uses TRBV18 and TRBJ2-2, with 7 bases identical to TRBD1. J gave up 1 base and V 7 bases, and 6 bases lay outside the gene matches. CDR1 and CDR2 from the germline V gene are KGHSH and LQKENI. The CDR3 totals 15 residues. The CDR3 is CASYDRAQNTGELFF. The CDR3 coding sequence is TGTGCCAGCTATGACAGGGCGCAGAACACCGGGGAGCTGTTTTTT.

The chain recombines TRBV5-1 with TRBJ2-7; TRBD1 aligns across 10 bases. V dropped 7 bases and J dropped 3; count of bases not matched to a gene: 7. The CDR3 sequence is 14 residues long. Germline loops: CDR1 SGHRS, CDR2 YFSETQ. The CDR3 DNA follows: TGCGCCAGCTATCCGGGACAGGGGAACTACGAGCAGTACTTC. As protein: CASYPGQGNYEQYF.

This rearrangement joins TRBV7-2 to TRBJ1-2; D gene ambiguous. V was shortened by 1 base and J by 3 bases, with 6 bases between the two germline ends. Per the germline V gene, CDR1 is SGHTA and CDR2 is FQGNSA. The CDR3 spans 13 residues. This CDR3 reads CASSLDSYYGYTF. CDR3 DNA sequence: TGTGCCAGCAGCTTAGACAGCTACTATGGCTACACCTTC.

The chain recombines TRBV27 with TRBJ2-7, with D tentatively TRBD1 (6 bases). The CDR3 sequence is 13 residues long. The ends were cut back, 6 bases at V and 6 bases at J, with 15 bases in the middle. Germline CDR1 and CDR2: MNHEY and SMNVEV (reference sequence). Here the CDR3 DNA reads TGTGCCAGCAGCACATCACAGGGACGCGAGCAGTACTTC. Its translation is CASSTSQGREQYF.

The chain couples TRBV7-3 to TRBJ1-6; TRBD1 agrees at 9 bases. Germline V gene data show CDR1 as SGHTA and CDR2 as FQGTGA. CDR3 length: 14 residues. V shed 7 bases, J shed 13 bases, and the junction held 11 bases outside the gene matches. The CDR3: CASTYQWTGDPLHF. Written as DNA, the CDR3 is TGTGCCAGCACCTACCAATGGACAGGGGATCCCCTCCACTTT. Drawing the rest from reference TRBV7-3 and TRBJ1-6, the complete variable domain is GAGVSQTPSNKVTEKGKYVELRCDPISGHTALYWYRQSLGQGPEFLIYFQGTGAADDSGLPNDRFFAVRPEGSVSTLKIQRTERGDSAVYLCASTYQWTGDPLHFGNGTRLTVT.

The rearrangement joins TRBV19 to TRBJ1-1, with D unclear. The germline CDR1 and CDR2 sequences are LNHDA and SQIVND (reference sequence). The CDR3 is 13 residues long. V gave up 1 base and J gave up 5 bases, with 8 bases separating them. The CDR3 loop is CASSIAATTEAFF. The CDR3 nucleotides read TGTGCCAGTAGTATAGCGGCGACAACTGAAGCTTTCTTT. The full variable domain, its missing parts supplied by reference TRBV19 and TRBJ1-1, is DGGITQSPKYLFRKEGQNVTLSCEQNLNHDAMYWYRQDPGQGLRLIYYSQIVNDFQKGDIAEGYSVSREKKESFPLTVTSAQKNPTAFYLCASSIAATTEAFFGQGTRLTVV.

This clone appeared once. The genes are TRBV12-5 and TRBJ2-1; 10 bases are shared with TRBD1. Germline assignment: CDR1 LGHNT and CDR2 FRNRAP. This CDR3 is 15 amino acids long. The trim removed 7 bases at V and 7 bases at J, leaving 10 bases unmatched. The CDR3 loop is CASASRTGGRNEQFF. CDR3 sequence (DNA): TGTGCTAGTGCTTCAAGGACAGGGGGACGTAATGAGCAGTTCTTC.

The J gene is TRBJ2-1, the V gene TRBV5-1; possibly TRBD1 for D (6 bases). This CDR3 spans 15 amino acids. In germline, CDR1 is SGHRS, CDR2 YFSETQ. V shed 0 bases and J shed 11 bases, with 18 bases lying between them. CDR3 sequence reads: CASSLGTGFQGKQFF. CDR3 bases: TGCGCCAGCAGCTTGGGAACAGGGTTCCAGGGAAAGCAGTTCTTC.

The CDR3 sequence is CASSRSRGYEQYF. DNA of the CDR3: TGTGCCAGCAGTCGTAGTAGGGGCTACGAGCAGTACTTC. V is TRBV14 and J is TRBJ2-7, with D perhaps TRBD1 (5 bases). The germline gives CDR1 SGHDN, CDR2 FVKESK. Trimming took off 6 bases at V and 3 bases at J, with 12 bases between the two ends. The CDR3 covers 13 residues.

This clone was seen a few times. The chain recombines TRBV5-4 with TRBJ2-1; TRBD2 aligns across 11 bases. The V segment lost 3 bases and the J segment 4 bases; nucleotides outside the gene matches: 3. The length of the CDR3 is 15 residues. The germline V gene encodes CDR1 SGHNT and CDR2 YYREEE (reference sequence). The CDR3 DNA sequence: TGTGCCAGCAGCTCTGTAGCGGGGGGGTACAATGAGCAGTTCTTC. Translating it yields CASSSVAGGYNEQFF.

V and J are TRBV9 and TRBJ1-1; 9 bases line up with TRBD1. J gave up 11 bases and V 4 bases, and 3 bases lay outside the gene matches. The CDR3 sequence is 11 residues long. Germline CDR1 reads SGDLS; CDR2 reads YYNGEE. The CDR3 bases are TGTGCCAGCAGCCCGGACAGGGGTGCTTTCTTT. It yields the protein CASSPDRGAFF.

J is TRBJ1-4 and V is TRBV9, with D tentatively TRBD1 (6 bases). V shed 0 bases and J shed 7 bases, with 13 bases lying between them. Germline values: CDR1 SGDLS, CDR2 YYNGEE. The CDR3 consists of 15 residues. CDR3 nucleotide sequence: TGTGCCAGCAGCGTAGGCTGGGGGCGAGGTGAAAAACTGTTTTTT. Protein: CASSVGWGRGEKLFF.

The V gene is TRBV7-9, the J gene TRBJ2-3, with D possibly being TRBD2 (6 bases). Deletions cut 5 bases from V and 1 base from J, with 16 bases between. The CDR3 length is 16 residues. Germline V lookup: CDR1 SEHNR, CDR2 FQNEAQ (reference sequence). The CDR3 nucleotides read TGTGCCAGCAGCCTTCTAAGTCGCGGGGGCACAGATACGCAGTATTTT. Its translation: CASSLLSRGGTDTQYF.

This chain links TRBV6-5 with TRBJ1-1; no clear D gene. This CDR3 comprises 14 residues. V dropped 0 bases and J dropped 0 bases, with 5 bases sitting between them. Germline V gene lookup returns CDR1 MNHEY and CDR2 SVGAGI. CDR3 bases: TGTGCCAGCAGTTACTCGAGGTTGAACACTGAAGCTTTCTTT. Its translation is CASSYSRLNTEAFF.

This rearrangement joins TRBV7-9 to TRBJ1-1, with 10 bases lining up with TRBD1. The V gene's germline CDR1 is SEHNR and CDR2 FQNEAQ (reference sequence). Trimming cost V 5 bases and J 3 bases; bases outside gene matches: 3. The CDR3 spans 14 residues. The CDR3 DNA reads TGTGCCAGCAGCAGAGGGACAGGGGACACTGAAGCTTTCTTT. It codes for CASSRGTGDTEAFF.

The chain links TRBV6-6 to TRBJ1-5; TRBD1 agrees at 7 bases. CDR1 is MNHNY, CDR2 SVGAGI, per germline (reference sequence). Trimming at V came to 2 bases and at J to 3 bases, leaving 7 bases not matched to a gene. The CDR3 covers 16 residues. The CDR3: CASSYPGQDFNQPQHF. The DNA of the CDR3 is TGTGCCAGCAGTTACCCCGGACAGGATTTCAATCAGCCCCAGCATTTT.

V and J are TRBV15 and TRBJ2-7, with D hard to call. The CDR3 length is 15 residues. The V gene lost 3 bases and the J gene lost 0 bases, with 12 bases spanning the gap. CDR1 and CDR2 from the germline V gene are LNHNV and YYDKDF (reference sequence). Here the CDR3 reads CATSRGSANSYEQYF. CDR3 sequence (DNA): TGTGCCACCAGCAGGGGCTCGGCGAACTCCTACGAGCAGTACTTC. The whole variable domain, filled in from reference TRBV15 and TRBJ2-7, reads DAMVIQNPRYQVTQFGKPVTLSCSQTLNHNVMYWYQQKSSQAPKLLFHYYDKDFNNEADTPDNFQSRRPNTSFCFLDIRSPGLGDTAMYLCATSRGSANSYEQYFGPGTRLTVT.

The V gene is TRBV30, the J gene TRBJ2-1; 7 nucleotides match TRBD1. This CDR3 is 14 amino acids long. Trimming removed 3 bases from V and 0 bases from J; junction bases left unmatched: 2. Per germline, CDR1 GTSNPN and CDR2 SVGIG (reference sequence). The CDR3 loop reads CAWRWTGSYNEQFF. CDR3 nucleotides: TGTGCCTGGAGGTGGACAGGCTCCTACAATGAGCAGTTCTTC. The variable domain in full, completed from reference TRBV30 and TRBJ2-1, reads SQTIHQWPATLVQPVGSPLSLECTVEGTSNPNLYWYRQAAGRGLQLLFYSVGIGQISSEVPQNLSASRPQDRQFILSSKKLLLSDSGFYLCAWRWTGSYNEQFFGPGTRLTVL.